These T cell receptor beta chains were read from a single sample in a study of cytomegalovirus exposure and HLA in healthy donors. Clones were read by immunoSEQ multiplex PCR, and TCRdb kept only the in-frame ones, dropping some. This table holds fewer than 85,000 clones, around 81% found once. Material for sequencing was PBMCs. The source of these receptors is a male donor in good health and CMV-seropositive. Each CDR3 is given with its conserved first and last residue. The D gene is left open where the match is weak. For some rows the clone size is stated as once, few or many, or as a class when expanded; others skip it.

j_gene: TRBJ1-1
d_gene: TRBD1
v_gene: TRBV7-2
abundance: NA
CDR3aa: CASSPGQGGTEAFF
CDR3nt: TGTGCCAGCAGCCCCGGACAGGGGGGGACTGAAGCTTTCTTT

j_gene: TRBJ1-2
d_gene: TRBD1
v_gene: TRBV10-3
abundance: NA
CDR3aa: CAITEFLQGADGYTF
CDR3nt: TGTGCCATCACCGAGTTCCTTCAGGGGGCAGACGGCTACACCTTC

j_gene: TRBJ1-5
d_gene: TRBD1
v_gene: TRBV18
abundance: NA
CDR3aa: CASSPRDRGIGNQPQHF
CDR3nt: TGTGCCAGCTCACCTCGGGACAGGGGGATTGGCAATCAGCCCCAGCATTTT

j_gene: TRBJ1-2
d_gene: TRBD1
v_gene: TRBV19
abundance: NA
CDR3aa: CASSPPGQGLLGYTF
CDR3nt: TGTGCCAGTAGTCCCCCCGGACAGGGCTTACTTGGCTACACCTTC

j_gene: TRBJ1-4
d_gene: TRBD1
v_gene: TRBV5-3
abundance: NA
CDR3aa: CARSEGTGMRNEKLFF
CDR3nt: TGTGCCAGAAGCGAAGGGACAGGAATGAGGAATGAAAAACTGTTTTTT

j_gene: TRBJ1-4
d_gene: NA
v_gene: TRBV5-1
abundance: NA
CDR3aa: CASSGQGVANEKLFF
CDR3nt: TGCGCCAGCAGTGGGCAGGGCGTAGCTAATGAAAAACTGTTTTTT

j_gene: TRBJ1-1
d_gene: TRBD1
v_gene: TRBV7-2
abundance: NA
CDR3aa: CASRDRGGAEAFF
CDR3nt: TGTGCCAGCAGGGACAGGGGGGGGGCTGAAGCTTTCTTT

j_gene: TRBJ1-1
d_gene: TRBD1
v_gene: TRBV5-4
abundance: few
CDR3aa: CASSVGTENTEAFF
CDR3nt: TGTGCCAGCAGCGTCGGGACAGAGAACACTGAAGCTTTCTTT

j_gene: TRBJ2-7
d_gene: TRBD1
v_gene: TRBV28
abundance: NA
CDR3aa: CASKGQATPYEQYF
CDR3nt: TGTGCCAGTAAGGGACAGGCTACTCCCTACGAGCAGTACTTC

j_gene: TRBJ1-1
d_gene: TRBD1
v_gene: TRBV5-1
abundance: NA
CDR3aa: CASSETGVQTEAFF
CDR3nt: TGCGCCAGCAGCGAAACAGGGGTCCAAACTGAAGCTTTCTTT

j_gene: TRBJ2-1
d_gene: TRBD1
v_gene: TRBV5-4
abundance: few
CDR3aa: CASSWGQDYLEQFF
CDR3nt: TGTGCCAGCAGCTGGGGACAGGATTATCTTGAGCAGTTCTTC

j_gene: TRBJ1-1
d_gene: NA
v_gene: TRBV25-1
abundance: NA
CDR3aa: CASLDRNTEAFF
CDR3nt: TGTGCCTCGTTGGACAGGAACACTGAAGCTTTCTTT

j_gene: TRBJ1-1
d_gene: NA
v_gene: TRBV6-5
abundance: NA
CDR3aa: CASKQGGYSTEAFF
CDR3nt: TGTGCCAGCAAACAAGGAGGGTACAGCACTGAAGCTTTCTTT

j_gene: TRBJ2-3
d_gene: TRBD2
v_gene: TRBV5-1
abundance: NA
CDR3aa: CASSPVGGTDTQYF
CDR3nt: TGCGCCAGCAGCCCGGTGGGGGGGACAGATACGCAGTATTTT

j_gene: TRBJ1-1
d_gene: TRBD1
v_gene: TRBV4-1
abundance: few
CDR3aa: CASSLGTGVTEAFF
CDR3nt: TGCGCCAGCAGTCTCGGGACAGGGGTAACTGAAGCTTTCTTT

j_gene: TRBJ2-1
d_gene: NA
v_gene: TRBV2
abundance: NA
CDR3aa: CASSVSGSYNEQFF
CDR3nt: TGTGCCAGCAGTGTATCGGGGTCTTACAATGAGCAGTTCTTC

j_gene: TRBJ1-1
d_gene: TRBD1
v_gene: TRBV6-5
abundance: NA
CDR3aa: CASSYDATGEAFF
CDR3nt: TGTGCCAGCAGTTACGACGCGACAGGGGAAGCTTTCTTT

j_gene: TRBJ1-1
d_gene: NA
v_gene: TRBV5-1
abundance: once
CDR3aa: CASSVDSREAFF
CDR3nt: TGCGCCAGCAGCGTGGACAGCCGCGAAGCTTTCTTT

j_gene: TRBJ2-1
d_gene: TRBD2
v_gene: TRBV7-9
abundance: NA
CDR3aa: CASSATLWTSGGDNEQFF
CDR3nt: TGTGCCAGCAGCGCGACCTTATGGACTAGCGGGGGAGACAATGAGCAGTTCTTC

j_gene: TRBJ2-7
d_gene: TRBD1
v_gene: TRBV28
abundance: NA
CDR3aa: CASSFNRGYEQYF
CDR3nt: TGTGCCAGCAGTTTCAACAGGGGCTACGAGCAGTACTTC

j_gene: TRBJ1-1
d_gene: NA
v_gene: TRBV27
abundance: NA
CDR3aa: CASSLRGGNTEAFF
CDR3nt: TGTGCCAGCAGTCTAAGGGGGGGGAACACTGAAGCTTTCTTT

j_gene: TRBJ2-5
d_gene: NA
v_gene: TRBV9
abundance: NA
CDR3aa: CASSVGAGYMQETQYF
CDR3nt: TGTGCCAGCAGCGTAGGGGCGGGGTATATGCAAGAGACCCAGTACTTC

j_gene: TRBJ1-2
d_gene: TRBD1
v_gene: TRBV30
abundance: NA
CDR3aa: CAWRPGTAGNYGYTF
CDR3nt: TGTGCCTGGAGACCCGGGACAGCGGGTAACTATGGCTACACCTTC

j_gene: TRBJ1-5
d_gene: TRBD1
v_gene: TRBV9
abundance: NA
CDR3aa: CASSVDPPDRGNQPQHF
CDR3nt: TGTGCCAGCAGCGTAGACCCCCCGGACAGGGGCAATCAGCCCCAGCATTTT

j_gene: TRBJ1-1
d_gene: NA
v_gene: TRBV9
abundance: NA
CDR3aa: CASSVGGKGTEAFF
CDR3nt: TGTGCCAGCAGCGTGGGAGGGAAAGGCACTGAAGCTTTCTTT

j_gene: TRBJ2-5
d_gene: NA
v_gene: TRBV6-1
abundance: NA
CDR3aa: CASKVTGETQYF
CDR3nt: TGTGCCAGCAAGGTCACGGGAGAGACCCAGTACTTC

j_gene: TRBJ1-4
d_gene: TRBD1
v_gene: TRBV2
abundance: NA
CDR3aa: CASRRFGTGMEKLFF
CDR3nt: TGTGCCAGCAGAAGGTTCGGGACAGGGATGGAAAAACTGTTTTTT

j_gene: TRBJ1-1
d_gene: NA
v_gene: TRBV5-6
abundance: few
CDR3aa: CASSRGQNTEAFF
CDR3nt: TGTGCCAGCAGCCGTGGACAGAACACTGAAGCTTTCTTT

j_gene: TRBJ2-7
d_gene: TRBD1
v_gene: TRBV5-1
abundance: NA
CDR3aa: CASSLGTGEAEQYF
CDR3nt: TGCGCCAGCAGCTTAGGGACAGGGGAGGCCGAGCAGTACTTC

j_gene: TRBJ2-3
d_gene: NA
v_gene: TRBV5-1
abundance: NA
CDR3aa: CASSQLVDSTDTQYF
CDR3nt: TGCGCCAGCAGCCAACTAGTCGATAGCACAGATACGCAGTATTTT

j_gene: TRBJ2-7
d_gene: TRBD1
v_gene: TRBV27
abundance: NA
CDR3aa: CASSFGQGGEQYF
CDR3nt: TGTGCCAGCAGTTTCGGACAGGGTGGCGAGCAGTACTTC

j_gene: TRBJ2-5
d_gene: TRBD1
v_gene: TRBV7-6
abundance: NA
CDR3aa: CASSSTGGQETQYF
CDR3nt: TGTGCCAGCAGCTCTACAGGGGGCCAAGAGACCCAGTACTTC

j_gene: TRBJ1-2
d_gene: NA
v_gene: TRBV19
abundance: few
CDR3aa: CASAALPGYTF
CDR3nt: TGTGCCAGTGCCGCACTCCCGGGCTACACCTTC

j_gene: TRBJ1-5
d_gene: NA
v_gene: TRBV2
abundance: few
CDR3aa: CASSQQGTDQPQHF
CDR3nt: TGTGCCAGCAGTCAGCAGGGAACGGATCAGCCCCAGCATTTT

j_gene: TRBJ2-2
d_gene: TRBD2
v_gene: TRBV7-9
abundance: NA
CDR3aa: CASSSRTSGRAGELFF
CDR3nt: TGTGCCAGCAGCTCGCGGACTAGCGGGAGGGCCGGGGAGCTGTTTTTT

j_gene: TRBJ2-7
d_gene: TRBD2
v_gene: TRBV5-4
abundance: NA
CDR3aa: CASSFELADIHEQYF
CDR3nt: TGTGCCAGCAGCTTTGAACTAGCGGACATCCACGAGCAGTACTTC

j_gene: TRBJ1-3
d_gene: NA
v_gene: TRBV6-1
abundance: NA
CDR3aa: CASILRNTIYF
CDR3nt: TGTGCCAGCATACTCAGAAACACCATATATTTT

j_gene: TRBJ1-6
d_gene: TRBD1
v_gene: TRBV7-9
abundance: NA
CDR3aa: CASNRGAGNSPLHF
CDR3nt: TGTGCCAGCAACAGGGGCGCCGGTAATTCACCCCTCCACTTT

j_gene: TRBJ1-2
d_gene: NA
v_gene: TRBV6-1
abundance: NA
CDR3aa: CASSPGAGYGYTF
CDR3nt: TGTGCCAGCAGTCCAGGGGCGGGCTATGGCTACACCTTC

j_gene: TRBJ2-1
d_gene: TRBD2
v_gene: TRBV6-4
abundance: NA
CDR3aa: CASSDSIIAGRDEQFF
CDR3nt: TGTGCCAGCAGTGACTCTATTATAGCGGGTCGGGATGAGCAGTTCTTC

j_gene: TRBJ1-5
d_gene: NA
v_gene: TRBV6-5
abundance: NA
CDR3aa: CASTPTPGQPQHF
CDR3nt: TGTGCCAGCACTCCTACGCCGGGTCAGCCCCAGCATTTT

j_gene: TRBJ1-5
d_gene: TRBD1
v_gene: TRBV23-1
abundance: NA
CDR3aa: CASSHPYPGGWQPQHF
CDR3nt: TGCGCCAGCAGTCATCCCTACCCAGGGGGATGGCAGCCCCAGCATTTT

j_gene: TRBJ2-7
d_gene: TRBD2
v_gene: TRBV5-1
abundance: NA
CDR3aa: CASSLLERGSYEQYF
CDR3nt: TGCGCCAGCAGCCTGCTGGAGCGGGGCTCCTACGAGCAGTACTTC